The 9 T cell receptor beta chains below all came from one sample that was sequenced in a study of metastatic and nonmetastatic thyroid tumors. TCRdb re-called the PCR reads through MiXCR. The data hold roughly 16,000 clones, with 15% to 17% observed a single time. Patients were all untreated before their thyroid surgery. Sequencing input: blood. These receptors were collected from a female donor with papillary thyroid cancer or a benign thyroid nodule (not recorded which). Some clones in this sample may be carry-over from other donors' samples.

The table lists this clone with a few counts. A much larger clone differs by one base, so this may be a read error. The conserved phenylalanine or tryptophan normally closing the CDR3 is absent here, so this likely arose from a read error. The gene calls are TRBV14 and TRBJ1-1; no definite D call. Germline CDR1 reads SGHDN; CDR2 reads FVKESK. The CDR3 has 13 residues. The V gene lost 2 bases and the J gene lost 4 bases, with 8 bases spanning the gap. CDR3 sequence (DNA): TGTGCCAGCAGCCAACAAGCGACCACTGAAGCTTTCCTT. Protein product: CASSQQATTEAFL.

In its sample, this clone ranks as medium-sized (0.01 to 0.1%). V and J are TRBV2 and TRBJ2-7, with 8 bases fitting TRBD2. The germline V gene encodes CDR1 SNHLY and CDR2 FYNNEI. The V and J ends lost 6 bases and 6 bases, in that order; junction bases with no gene match: 7. The CDR3 consists of 13 residues. The CDR3 region has the DNA TGTGCCAGCAGGACCGTACGGGAGGGCGAGCAGTACTTC. It is translated as CASRTVREGEQYF.

The table lists this clone with many counts. The J gene is TRBJ2-2, the V gene TRBV7-9; no reliable D call. The V and J ends lost 4 bases and 9 bases respectively, with 9 bases between them. Germline V CDR1 and CDR2: SEHNR, FQNEAQ (reference sequence). The CDR3 is 12 amino acids. In nucleotides, the CDR3 is TGTGCCAGCAGCTCCTTAGACAGGGAGCTGTTTTTT. As protein: CASSSLDRELFF.

V is TRBV12-3 or TRBV12-4 and J is TRBJ2-1; 8 nucleotides line up with TRBD2. V shed 3 bases and J 5 bases; nucleotides not matched to a gene: 9. The CDR3 runs 16 residues. DNA of the CDR3: TGTGCCAGCAGTTTTCAGTGGCTAGCGGGCCACAATGAGCAGTTCTTC. Translated: CASSFQWLAGHNEQFF.

This clone was counted a few times. A much larger clone sits a single nucleotide away, making a read error possible. The chain couples TRBV5-1 to TRBJ1-2, with D unresolved. Trimming removed 4 bases at V and 4 bases at J, with 11 bases between. The CDR3 sequence is 13 residues long. Germline V gene sequence: CDR1 SGHRS, CDR2 YFSETQ. The CDR3, as DNA: TGCGCCAGCAGCCAACCCTGGCTCTATGGCTACACCTTC. This codes for CASSQPWLYGYTF.

This clone showed up many times. This chain uses TRBV10-3 with TRBJ2-6; TRBD1 or TRBD2 may be the D gene (5 bases each). The V and J ends lost 5 bases and 0 bases respectively, with 14 bases between them. The CDR3 length is 17 residues. Germline CDR1 and CDR2: ENHRY and SYGVKD. The CDR3: CAISRDGPGSGANVLTF. The DNA of the CDR3 is TGTGCCATCAGTAGGGACGGGCCCGGCTCTGGGGCCAACGTCCTGACTTTC.

The chain combines TRBV7-9 with TRBJ1-2, with D possibly matching TRBD1 (5 bases). From germline, CDR1 is SEHNR and CDR2 FQNEAQ (reference sequence). The CDR3 loop spans 13 amino acids. Trimming pared 11 bases from V and 6 bases from J, leaving 19 bases between. CDR3 residues: CAGIFPGHHGYTF. The DNA for the CDR3 is TGTGCCGGCATCTTTCCTGGACACCATGGCTACACCTTC.

This clone was counted only a few times. The chain recombines TRBV27 with TRBJ1-2; possibly TRBD1 for D (6 bases). Germline V gene sequence: CDR1 MNHEY, CDR2 SMNVEV (reference sequence). This CDR3 is built from 13 residues. The germline V and J ends were trimmed by 4 bases and 10 bases, with 16 bases remaining between them. This CDR3 reads CASSSGQGTVYTF. The CDR3 region has the DNA TGTGCCAGCAGTTCAGGCCAGGGGACTGTCTACACCTTC.

This clone is medium-sized by share. The chain couples TRBV28 to TRBJ2-7; TRBD2 might be the D (5 bases). V lost 2 bases to trimming and J lost 4 bases, with 6 bases between them. The germline V gene has CDR1 MDHEN and CDR2 SYDVKM. The CDR3 is 12 amino acids. As DNA, the CDR3 is TGTGCCAGCAGTTTAGAGGGTTACGAGCAGTACTTC. Translating it yields CASSLEGYEQYF.